The following is a TCR beta chain sequence with its context. Sequencing used immunoSEQ multiplex PCR; TCRdb keeps in-frame clones, though not all of them. The sample includes about 190,000 clones, about 88% of them seen just once. This entry comes from a study of blood T cell repertoires in COVID-19. Unmatched junction bases numbered 11, after V lost 0 bases and J lost 0 bases. The CDR3 covers 19 residues. Germline V gene lookup returns CDR1 LGHNA and CDR2 YNFKEQ. Material for sequencing was peripheral blood. The J gene is TRBJ2-3, the V gene TRBV4-2, with 8 bases aligning to TRBD2. The sequence derives from a man aged 40-49 years with active or convalescent COVID-19. The CDR3 bases are TGTGCCAGCAGCCAAGATTGGAGGCGGGAGGCAGCTAGCACAGATACGCAGTATTTT. The encoded protein is CASSQDWRREAASTDTQYF.